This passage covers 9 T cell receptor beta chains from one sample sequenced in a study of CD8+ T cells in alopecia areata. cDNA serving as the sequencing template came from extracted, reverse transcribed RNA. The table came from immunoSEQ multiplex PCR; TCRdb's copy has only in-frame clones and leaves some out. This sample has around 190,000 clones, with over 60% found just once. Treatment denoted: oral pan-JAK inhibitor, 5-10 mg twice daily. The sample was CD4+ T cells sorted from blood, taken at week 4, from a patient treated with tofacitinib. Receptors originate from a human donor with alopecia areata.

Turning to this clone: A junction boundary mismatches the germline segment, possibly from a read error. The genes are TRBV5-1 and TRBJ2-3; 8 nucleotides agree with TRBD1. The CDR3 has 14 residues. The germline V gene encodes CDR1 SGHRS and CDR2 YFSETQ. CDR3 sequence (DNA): TGCGCCAGCAGTTTGGACAGGGAGACAGATACGCAGTATTTT. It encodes CASSLDRETDTQYF. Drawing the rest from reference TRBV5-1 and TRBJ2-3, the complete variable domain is KAGVTQTPRYLIKTRGQQVTLSCSPISGHRSVSWYQQTPGQGLQFLFEYFSETQRNKGNFPGRFSGRQFSNSRSEMNVSTLELGDSALYLCASSLDRETDTQYFGPGTRLTVL.

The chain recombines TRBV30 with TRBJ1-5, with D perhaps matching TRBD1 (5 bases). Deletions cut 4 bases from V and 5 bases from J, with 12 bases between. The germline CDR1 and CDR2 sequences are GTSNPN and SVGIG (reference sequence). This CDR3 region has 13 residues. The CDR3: CAWNRRGDQPQHF. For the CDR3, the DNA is TGTGCCTGGAATCGACGGGGGGATCAGCCCCAGCATTTT. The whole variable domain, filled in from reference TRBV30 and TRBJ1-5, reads SQTIHQWPATLVQPVGSPLSLECTVEGTSNPNLYWYRQAAGRGLQLLFYSVGIGQISSEVPQNLSASRPQDRQFILSSKKLLLSDSGFYLCAWNRRGDQPQHFGDGTRLSIL.

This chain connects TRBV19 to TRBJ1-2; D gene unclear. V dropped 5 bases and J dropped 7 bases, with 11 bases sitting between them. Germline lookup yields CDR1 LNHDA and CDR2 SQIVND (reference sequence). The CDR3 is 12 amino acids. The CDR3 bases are TGTGCCAGTAGTCCCGTGGGGTTTGGCTACACCTTC. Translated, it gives CASSPVGFGYTF.

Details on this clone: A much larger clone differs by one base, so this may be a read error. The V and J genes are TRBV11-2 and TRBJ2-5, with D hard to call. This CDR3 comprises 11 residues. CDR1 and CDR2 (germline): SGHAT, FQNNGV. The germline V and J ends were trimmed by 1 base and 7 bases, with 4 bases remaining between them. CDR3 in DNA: TGTGCCAGCAGCTTAGGGGGGACCCAGTACTTC. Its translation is CASSLGGTQYF.

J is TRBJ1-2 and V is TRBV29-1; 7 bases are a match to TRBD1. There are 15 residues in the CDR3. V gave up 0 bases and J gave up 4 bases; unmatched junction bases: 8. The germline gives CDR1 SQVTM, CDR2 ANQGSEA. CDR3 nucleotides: TGCAGCGTTGAAGATCAGGACAGGTCCGTCTATGGCTACACCTTC. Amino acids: CSVEDQDRSVYGYTF.

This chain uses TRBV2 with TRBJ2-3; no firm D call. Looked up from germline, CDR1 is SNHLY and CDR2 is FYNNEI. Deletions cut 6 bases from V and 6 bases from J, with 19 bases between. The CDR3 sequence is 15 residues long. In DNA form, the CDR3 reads TGTGCCAGCAGAGATTGGGGTGATACCCTGGATACGCAGTATTTT. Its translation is CASRDWGDTLDTQYF.

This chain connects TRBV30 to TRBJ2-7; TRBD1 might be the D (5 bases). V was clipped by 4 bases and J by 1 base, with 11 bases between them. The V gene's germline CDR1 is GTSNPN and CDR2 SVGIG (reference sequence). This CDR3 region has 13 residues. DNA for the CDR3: TGTGCCTGGAAGGCGACAGTGTCCTACGAGCAGTACTTC. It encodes CAWKATVSYEQYF.

CDR3 residues: CASSRNRPDQETQYF. The CDR3 DNA reads as TGTGCCAGCTCCCGAAACAGGCCAGATCAAGAGACCCAGTACTTC. The V and J genes are TRBV18 and TRBJ2-5, with D possibly being TRBD1 (5 bases). The germline V gene encodes CDR1 KGHSH and CDR2 LQKENI. Trimming left V 6 bases short and J 2 bases short, with 16 bases between. The CDR3 extends over 15 amino acids.

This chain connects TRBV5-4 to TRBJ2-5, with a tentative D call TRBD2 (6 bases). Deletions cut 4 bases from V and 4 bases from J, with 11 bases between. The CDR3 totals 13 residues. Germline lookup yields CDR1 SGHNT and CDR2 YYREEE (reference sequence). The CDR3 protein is CASSKGLPETQYF. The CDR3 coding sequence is TGTGCCAGCAGCAAGGGACTCCCAGAGACCCAGTACTTC.